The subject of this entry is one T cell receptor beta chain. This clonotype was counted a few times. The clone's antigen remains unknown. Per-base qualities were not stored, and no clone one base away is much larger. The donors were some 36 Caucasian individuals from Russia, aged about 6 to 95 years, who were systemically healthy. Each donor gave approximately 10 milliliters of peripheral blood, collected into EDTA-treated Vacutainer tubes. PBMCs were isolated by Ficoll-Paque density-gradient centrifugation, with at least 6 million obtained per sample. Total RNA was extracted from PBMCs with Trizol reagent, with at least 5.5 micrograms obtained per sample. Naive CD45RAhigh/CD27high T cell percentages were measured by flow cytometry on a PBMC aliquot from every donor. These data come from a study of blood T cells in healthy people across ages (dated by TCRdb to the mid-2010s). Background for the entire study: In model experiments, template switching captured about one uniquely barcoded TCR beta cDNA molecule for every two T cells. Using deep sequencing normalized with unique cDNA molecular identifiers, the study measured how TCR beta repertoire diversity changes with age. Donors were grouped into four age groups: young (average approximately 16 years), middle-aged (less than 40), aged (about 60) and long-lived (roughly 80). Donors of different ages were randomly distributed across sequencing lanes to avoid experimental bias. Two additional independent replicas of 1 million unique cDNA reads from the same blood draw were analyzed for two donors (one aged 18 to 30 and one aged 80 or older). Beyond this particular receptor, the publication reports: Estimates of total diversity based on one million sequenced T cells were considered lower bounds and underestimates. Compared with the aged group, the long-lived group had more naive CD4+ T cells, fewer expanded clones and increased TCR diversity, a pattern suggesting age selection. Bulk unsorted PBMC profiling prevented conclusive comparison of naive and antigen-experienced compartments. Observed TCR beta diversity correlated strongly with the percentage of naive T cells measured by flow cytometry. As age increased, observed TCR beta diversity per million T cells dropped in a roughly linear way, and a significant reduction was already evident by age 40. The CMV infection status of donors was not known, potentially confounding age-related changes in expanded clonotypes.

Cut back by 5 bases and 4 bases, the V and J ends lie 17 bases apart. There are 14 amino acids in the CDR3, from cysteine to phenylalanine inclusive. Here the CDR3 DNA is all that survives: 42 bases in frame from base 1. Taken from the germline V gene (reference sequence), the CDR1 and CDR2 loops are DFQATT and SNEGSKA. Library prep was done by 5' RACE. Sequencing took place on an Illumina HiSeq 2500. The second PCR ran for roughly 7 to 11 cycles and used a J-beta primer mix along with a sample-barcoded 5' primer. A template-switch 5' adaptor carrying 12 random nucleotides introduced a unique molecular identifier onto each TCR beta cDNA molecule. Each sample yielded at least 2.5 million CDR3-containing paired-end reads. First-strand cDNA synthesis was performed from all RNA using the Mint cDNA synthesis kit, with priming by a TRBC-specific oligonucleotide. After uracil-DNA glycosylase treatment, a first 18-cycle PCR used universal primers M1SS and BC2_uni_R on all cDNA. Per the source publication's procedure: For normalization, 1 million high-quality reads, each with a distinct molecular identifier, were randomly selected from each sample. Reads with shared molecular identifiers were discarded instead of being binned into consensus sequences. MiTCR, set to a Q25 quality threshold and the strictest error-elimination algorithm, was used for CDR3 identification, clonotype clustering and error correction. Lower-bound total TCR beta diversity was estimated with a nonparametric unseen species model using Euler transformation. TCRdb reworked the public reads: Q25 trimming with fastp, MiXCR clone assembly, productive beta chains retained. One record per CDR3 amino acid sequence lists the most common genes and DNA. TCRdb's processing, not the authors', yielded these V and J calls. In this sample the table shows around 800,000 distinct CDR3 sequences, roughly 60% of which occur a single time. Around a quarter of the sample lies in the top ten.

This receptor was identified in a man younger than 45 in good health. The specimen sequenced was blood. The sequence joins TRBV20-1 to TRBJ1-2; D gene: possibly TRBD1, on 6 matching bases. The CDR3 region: CSAVTGGRIYGYTF. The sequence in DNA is TGCAGTGCTGTGACGGGGGGGCGCATCTATGGCTACACCTTC.